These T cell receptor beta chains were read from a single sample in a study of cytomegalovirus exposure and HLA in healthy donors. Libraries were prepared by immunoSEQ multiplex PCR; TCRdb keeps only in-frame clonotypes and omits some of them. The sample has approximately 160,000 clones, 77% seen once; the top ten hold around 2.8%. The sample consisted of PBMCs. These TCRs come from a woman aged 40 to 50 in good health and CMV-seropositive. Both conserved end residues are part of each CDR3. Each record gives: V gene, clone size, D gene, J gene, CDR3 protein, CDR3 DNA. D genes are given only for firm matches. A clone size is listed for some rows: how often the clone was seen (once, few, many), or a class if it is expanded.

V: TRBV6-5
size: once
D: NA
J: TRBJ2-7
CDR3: CASRLYSDWEQYF
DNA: TGTGCCAGCAGACTCTATAGCGATTGGGAGCAGTACTTC

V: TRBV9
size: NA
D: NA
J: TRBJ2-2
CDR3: CASSVGPGNGDTGELFF
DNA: TGTGCCAGCAGCGTAGGACCGGGGAACGGAGACACCGGGGAGCTGTTTTTT

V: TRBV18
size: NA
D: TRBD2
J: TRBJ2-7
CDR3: CASSPFFRGRELYEQYF
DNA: TGTGCCAGCTCACCATTTTTCCGCGGGAGGGAACTCTACGAGCAGTACTTC

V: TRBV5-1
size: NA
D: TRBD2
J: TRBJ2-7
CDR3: CASSLEGGEWDSYEQYF
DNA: TGCGCCAGCAGCTTGGAGGGAGGGGAATGGGACTCCTACGAGCAGTACTTC

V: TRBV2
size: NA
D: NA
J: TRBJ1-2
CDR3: CASSEMLLSYGYTF
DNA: TGTGCCAGCAGTGAAATGTTACTTAGCTATGGCTACACCTTC

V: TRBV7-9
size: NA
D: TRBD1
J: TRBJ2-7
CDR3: CASSLMGLRDSAYEQYF
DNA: TGTGCCAGCAGCTTAATGGGGCTTAGGGACAGCGCCTACGAGCAGTACTTC

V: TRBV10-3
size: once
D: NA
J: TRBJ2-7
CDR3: CAISETGSYEQYF
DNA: TGTGCCATATCCGAAACAGGGTCCTACGAGCAGTACTTC

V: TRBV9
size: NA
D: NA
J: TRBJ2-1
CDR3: CASSVAESSYNEQFF
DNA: TGTGCCAGCAGCGTAGCTGAGAGCTCCTACAATGAGCAGTTCTTC

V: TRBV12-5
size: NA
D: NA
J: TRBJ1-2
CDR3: CASDSGGENYGYTF
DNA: TGTGCTAGTGACTCCGGGGGGGAAAACTATGGCTACACCTTC

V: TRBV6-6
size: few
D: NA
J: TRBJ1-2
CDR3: CASRETGSHNYGYTF
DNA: TGTGCCAGCAGAGAGACAGGCAGCCACAACTATGGCTACACCTTC

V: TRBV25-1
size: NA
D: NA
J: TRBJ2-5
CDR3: CASSDTGRGSETQYF
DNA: TGTGCCAGCAGTGATACGGGCAGGGGTTCGGAGACCCAGTACTTC

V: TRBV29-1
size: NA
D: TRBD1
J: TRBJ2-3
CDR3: CSVDTGAIDTQYF
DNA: TGCAGCGTTGACACAGGGGCTATAGATACGCAGTATTTT

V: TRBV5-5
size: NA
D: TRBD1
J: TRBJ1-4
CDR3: CASSLVVTGDEKLFF
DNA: TGTGCCAGCAGCTTGGTCGTGACAGGGGATGAAAAACTGTTTTTT

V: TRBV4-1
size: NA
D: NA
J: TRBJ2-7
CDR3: CASSQQGQFYEQYF
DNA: TGCGCCAGCAGCCAGCAAGGACAGTTCTACGAGCAGTACTTC

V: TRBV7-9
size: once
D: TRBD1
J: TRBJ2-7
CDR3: CASSTRDRGHEQYF
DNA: TGTGCCAGCAGCACCAGGGACAGGGGCCACGAGCAGTACTTC

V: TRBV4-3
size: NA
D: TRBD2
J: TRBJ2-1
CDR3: CASSQDFAGGLAGAMSYNEQFF
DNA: TGCGCCAGCAGCCAAGATTTTGCAGGGGGACTAGCGGGGGCCATGAGCTACAATGAGCAGTTCTTC

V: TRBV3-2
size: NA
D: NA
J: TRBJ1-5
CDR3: CANSHRRDF
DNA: TGTGCCAACAGCCACCGCCGGGATTTT

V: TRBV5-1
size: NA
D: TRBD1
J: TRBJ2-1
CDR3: CASREDTGDHNEQFF
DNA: TGCGCCAGCAGGGAAGACACAGGGGACCACAATGAGCAGTTCTTC